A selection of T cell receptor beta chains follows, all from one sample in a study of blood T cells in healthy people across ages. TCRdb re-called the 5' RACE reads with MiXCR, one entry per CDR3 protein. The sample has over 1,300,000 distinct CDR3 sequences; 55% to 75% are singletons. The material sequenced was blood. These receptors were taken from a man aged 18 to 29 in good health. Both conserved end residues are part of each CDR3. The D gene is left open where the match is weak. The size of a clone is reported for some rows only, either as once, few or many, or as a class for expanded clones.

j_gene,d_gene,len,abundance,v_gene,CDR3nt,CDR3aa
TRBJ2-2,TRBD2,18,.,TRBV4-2,TGTGCCAGCAGCCAAGGACTAGCGGGAGTCCTGGGCACCGGGGAGCTGTTTTTT,CASSQGLAGVLGTGELFF
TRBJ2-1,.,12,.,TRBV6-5,TGTGTCAGCAGTTCAGGGGCCCACGAGCAGTTCTTC,CVSSSGAHEQFF
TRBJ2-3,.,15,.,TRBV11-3,TGTGCCAGCAGCGATACAGGGATACCGACAGATACGCAGTATTTT,CASSDTGIPTDTQYF
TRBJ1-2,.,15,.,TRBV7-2,TGTGCCAGCACCCCCGATCGGGGGGCGGAATATGGCTACACCTTC,CASTPDRGAEYGYTF
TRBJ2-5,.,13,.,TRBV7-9,TGTGCCAGCAGCCCAGGACCCAAAGAGACCCAGTACTTC,CASSPGPKETQYF
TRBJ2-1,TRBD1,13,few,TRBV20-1,TGCAGTGCATTGGACAGGGGGGACAATGAGCAGTTCTTC,CSALDRGDNEQFF
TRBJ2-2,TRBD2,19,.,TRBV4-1,TGCGCCAGCAGCCAAGTTCGTAGCGGGAGGCGTCAGAACACCGGGGAGCTGTTTTTT,CASSQVRSGRRQNTGELFF
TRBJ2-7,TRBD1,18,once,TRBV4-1,TGCGCCAGCAGCCAATATCCCCGGACAGGGGGCAGGACGTACGAGCAGTACTTC,CASSQYPRTGGRTYEQYF
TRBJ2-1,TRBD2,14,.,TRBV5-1,TGCGCCAGCACCACTAGCGGGGGCTACGATGAGCAGTTCTTC,CASTTSGGYDEQFF
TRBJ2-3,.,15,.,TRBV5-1,TGCGCCAGCAGCTTTATCAGAGAACACACCGATACGCAGTATTTT,CASSFIREHTDTQYF
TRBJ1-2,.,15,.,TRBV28,TGTGCCAGCAGTTTTGAGGACACAGTTTTCTATGGCTACACCTTC,CASSFEDTVFYGYTF
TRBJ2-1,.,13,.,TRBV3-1,TGTGCCAGCAGCCAGTATAGGGCCAATGAGCAGTTCTTC,CASSQYRANEQFF
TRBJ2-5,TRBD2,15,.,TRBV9,TGTGCCAGCAGCGCCCAGCGGGGGGGCTCAGAGACCCAGTACTTC,CASSAQRGGSETQYF
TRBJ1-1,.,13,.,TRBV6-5,TGTGCCAGCAGTTACCGAGGGAACGCTGAAGCTTTCTTT,CASSYRGNAEAFF
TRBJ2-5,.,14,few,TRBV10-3,TGTGCCATCCCACAGGGACCTTTCCAAGAGACCCAGTACTTC,CAIPQGPFQETQYF
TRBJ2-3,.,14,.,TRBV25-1,TGTGCCAGCGCCTGGGACTCTACAAGAGATACGCAGTATTTT,CASAWDSTRDTQYF
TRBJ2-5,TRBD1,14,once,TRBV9,TGTGCCAGCAGAGGCGGACAGGGGGGAGAGACCCAGTACTTC,CASRGGQGGETQYF
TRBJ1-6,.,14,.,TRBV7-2,TGTGCCAGCAGCGTTGGGCAGTATAATTCACCCCTCCACTTT,CASSVGQYNSPLHF
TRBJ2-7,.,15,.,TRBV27,TGTGCCAGCAGCCAATACACCGGGGCTAGCTACGAGCAGTACTTC,CASSQYTGASYEQYF
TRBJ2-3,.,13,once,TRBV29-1,TGCAGCGTTGTCGTCTCAGACACAGATACGCAGTATTTT,CSVVVSDTDTQYF
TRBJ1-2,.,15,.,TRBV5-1,TGCGCCAGCAGCTTGGCCCAGGGCTCCCCGGGGGGCTACACCTTC,CASSLAQGSPGGYTF
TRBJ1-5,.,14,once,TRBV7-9,TGTGCCAGCAGCTTAGACCAGAACAATCAGCCCCAGCATTTT,CASSLDQNNQPQHF